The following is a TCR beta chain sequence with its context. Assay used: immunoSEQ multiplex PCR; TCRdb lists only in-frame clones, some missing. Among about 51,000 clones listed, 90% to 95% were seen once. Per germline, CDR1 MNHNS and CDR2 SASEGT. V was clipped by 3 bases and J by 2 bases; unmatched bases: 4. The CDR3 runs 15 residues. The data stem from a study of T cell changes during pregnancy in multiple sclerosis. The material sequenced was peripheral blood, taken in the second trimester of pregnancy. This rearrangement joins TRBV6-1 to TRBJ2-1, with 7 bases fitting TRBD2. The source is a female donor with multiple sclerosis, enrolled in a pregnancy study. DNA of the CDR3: TGTGCCAGCAGTGATCAGGCGGGAGCCTACAATGAGCAGTTCTTC. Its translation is CASSDQAGAYNEQFF.